This T cell receptor beta chain came from a study of cytomegalovirus exposure and HLA in healthy donors (dated by TCRdb to 2016 to 2017). Study-level background: According to an earlier analysis of a few hundred of the donors, about 179 million T cells yielded some 120 million unique TCR beta sequences and 276 Gb of sequence data. Approximately 300 gigabases of sequencing data and tens of millions of unique TCR sequences made up an early release that covered nearly 650 HLA-typed donors. Of the roughly 400 genotyped donors, 65% to 90% fell in the genetic ancestry cluster associated with self-reported Caucasian donors. The aim of the study was to test whether cataloging public T cell receptors could identify signatures of past pathogen exposure. The T cell repertoires of several hundred subjects were profiled by immunosequencing and related to cytomegalovirus serostatus. In addition to the first cohort of around 670 subjects, a separate validation cohort of approximately 110 different subjects was used. To predict cytomegalovirus infection status, the study combined high-throughput TCR immunosequencing, statistical association of individual TCRs with disease status, and machine learning. To study patterns of TCR occurrence, a later analysis re-analyzed previously published TCR beta repertoires from around 700 donors and added high-resolution HLA genotyping. Rather than using new phenotypic data, the later analysis identified candidate immune exposures from TCR beta sequences and from how often those sequences occurred across donors. To decide whether each TCR beta V gene segment behaved as functional or pseudogenic, an earlier analysis of approximately 600 of the donors relied on high-throughput TCR beta sequencing. Donor age, sex, ethnicity and CMV serostatus were compiled together with the repertoire data. In a later genetic analysis, genome-wide SNP genotypes for about three fifths of the roughly 670 donors were used, and that subset was treated as a discovery cohort. Every discovery cohort repertoire had been produced on one sequencing platform. HLA typing included class I and class II loci at four-digit resolution. Typing coverage varied by locus: 629-630 donors for A, B, C, DRB1 and DQB1; 500 to 550 for DQA1; about 590 for DPA1; some 470 for DPB1. Because of strong linkage in the cohort, roughly 5 DR-DQ haplotypes were treated as single units for association and clustering. Among around 400 genotyped donors of the cohort, an average of around 250,000 unique TCR beta nucleotide sequences was sequenced per donor, of which roughly 17% were non-productive.

The paper as a whole reports these results and caveats: The only immune exposure information available for the cohort was CMV serostatus. The classifier was reported to diagnose cytomegalovirus status with high specificity and sensitivity in both the original and validation cohorts. Because counts were too low, seventeen rarely observed V segments, including chromosome 9 orphons, were excluded from the earlier analysis of a few hundred of the donors. Some IMGT-functional V segments, including TRBV6-2 and TRBV6-3, could not be told apart with the 87-base-pair reads, so those segments were excluded. In a later analysis, most CMV-associated TCR beta chains were found to appear HLA-restricted, with HLA associations seemingly driven largely by CMV exposure. A total of about 180 TCR beta chains were listed by the study as associated with cytomegalovirus. A later genetic analysis associated a missense DCLRE1C variant with V-gene and J-gene trimming of TCR beta chains, and an independent cohort replicated the association. Several of the top co-occurrence clusters appeared to be linked to parvovirus B19, influenza, CMV and Epstein-Barr virus, according to a later analysis. When HLA alleles, especially DR and DQ, strongly co-occurred, attributing TCR associations to individual alleles was difficult. Across donors, most TCR sequences were observed very rarely, whereas some public TCRs were present in many individuals. A further reported finding was that TCR beta sequences accurately predicted the HLA-A and HLA-B alleles for most subjects in the first cohort. The presence/absence analyses assumed that sequencing depth was roughly uniform across donors, and that assumption may not be true. Because some donors lacked HLA typing at each locus, the association tests relied only on the typed subset. An earlier analysis of around 600 of the donors showed that most TCR beta V segments appeared in productive rearrangements either about 87% or about 30% of the time, which broadly matched IMGT annotations. In this cohort, only TCR beta chains were sequenced, and detectable features were limited by the absence of alpha or paired-chain data. A cluster of highly shared sequence variants was judged likely to be a technical artifact of the sequencing pipeline. A few of the identified cytomegalovirus-associated TCR beta chains were confirmed in vitro to be specific for cytomegalovirus antigens. Compared with the roughly 710-donor mean, donors in an Asian-associated ancestry cluster had fewer N-insertions in productive TCRs, according to a later genetic analysis. In a later analysis, HLA-associated TCR beta chains showed more clonal expansion and lower generation probabilities than non-associated chains that were equally common. At a false discovery rate of 0.05, a later analysis linked 15,000 to 20,000 TCR beta sequences to specific HLA alleles. Correlated functional status among segregating V segments might reflect linkage disequilibrium, but an unknown experimental factor could not be ruled out. In a later analysis, TCR association rates were found to vary across HLA loci, with the most associated TCRs seen for DRB1 alleles and the fewest for HLA-C alleles. The authors suggested that the approach could potentially be extended to other disease states and immunological phenotypes.

Turning to this clone: What this receptor recognizes is not known.

Preparation of the library involved the immunoSEQ multiplex PCR assay. A mixture of 60 forward primers for TCR Vbeta segments and 13 reverse primers for TCR Jbeta segments was used in the multiplex PCR. The CDR3 region of rearranged TCR beta genes was amplified from genomic DNA by a multiplex PCR assay. On the Illumina HiSeq System, the amplified TCR beta libraries were sequenced as 87-base-pair reads. The original methods were these. A later analysis tallied some 79 million unique TCR beta chains across the 666 repertoires, and about 10 million of those chains were shared by two or more donors. Raw reads were error-corrected and collapsed into unique sequences with a nearest-neighbor algorithm that merged closely related sequences to remove PCR and sequencing errors. CDR3 sequences were aligned to IMGT reference sequences to assign V, D and J gene segments. For a sequence to be retained, a match of at least six nucleotides was required to both a V gene segment and a J gene segment. Rearrangements were called productive when the CDR3 lacked stop codons and stayed in frame with V and J; all others were non-productive. Following IMGT convention, CDR3 was defined as the stretch from the second conserved V-encoded cysteine up to the conserved J-encoded phenylalanine. Sequences without an unambiguous match to a single V gene segment were excluded from the earlier analysis of a few hundred of the donors. An earlier analysis of 587 of the donors classified V segments as functional when productive rearrangements were above 56.7% and as segregating when the standard deviation between donors was above 5%. A statistical classification framework was built to diagnose cytomegalovirus status from the catalog of TCR beta chain sequences. In a later analysis, TCR nucleotide sequences were compared against IMGT/GENE-DB human TR gene sequences so that V and J genes could be assigned. In a later analysis, CDR3 sequences and most-parsimonious VDJ recombination scenarios were assigned using the TCRdist pipeline. In a later analysis, each TCR beta chain was defined by its CDR3 amino acid sequence together with its V-gene family, and reads lacking a unique V-gene family were excluded. A later analysis removed 450 to 600 highly shared, low-generation-probability nucleotide sequences to deal with suspected cross-contamination and a sequencing artifact. A later analysis calculated a clonal expansion index for each public chain from normalized within-repertoire ranks of inferred template counts. Generation probabilities in a later analysis came from a VDJ recombination model fitted to out-of-frame rearrangements, and those results were checked against IGoR. Hypergeometric tests were used in a later analysis to score TCR-TCR, TCR-HLA and TCR-CMV co-occurrence, with a repertoire-size bias correction applied to the TCR pairs. To estimate false discovery rates, a later analysis permuted the HLA or CMV assignments 20 times. A later analysis grouped co-occurring TCRs with DBSCAN, adding TCRdist sequence similarity when clustering within HLA-allele-positive subsets. Repertoires with fewer than 30,000 or more than 120,000 public chains, plus five repertoires with anomalous nucleotide sharing, were excluded from co-occurrence clustering. The source is immuneACCESS, and TCRdb retained only in-frame sequences with V and J called. Part of the clones is not carried over; for the studies checked, unresolved V genes explain less than half of this, and the remainder is unexplained. V, J and clone size are taken as reported in that table, and D and trimming were inferred from the DNA itself. The record for this sample contains under 130,000 clones. The ten top clones hold about 3% of the sample.

Including cysteine and phenylalanine, the CDR3 has 13 amino acids. Of the read, only the CDR3 DNA is kept; its 39 bases are in frame from base 1. The trim is 1 base for V and 1 base for J, with a gap of 5 bases between the germline ends. CDR1 SGHRS and CDR2 YFSETQ are derived from the germline V gene. The cohort consisted of 650 to 700 healthy bone marrow donors. All cohort members were sampled while nominally healthy, although unrecorded immune exposures were likely present. The donor tested CMV seronegative and was one of the 352 seronegative cohort members. A peripheral blood sample was provided by each donor, and peripheral blood mononuclear cells were used for TCR beta sequencing. Genomic DNA extraction from the blood cell samples was performed with the Qiagen DNeasy Blood Extraction Kit.

This TCR derives from a man in his forties or fifties in good health and CMV-seronegative. The chain is encoded by TRBV5-1 joined to TRBJ1-1, with no confident D gene call. Sequencing was carried out using PBMCs. The nucleotides are TGCGCCAGCAGCTTGCAATGGAACACTGAAGCTTTCTTT. This sequence encodes CASSLQWNTEAFF.